This paragraph reports one T cell receptor (beta chain). Its ends do not fully match the called genes, so a read error is possible. Authors' methods: Reference gene primer amplification in the assay estimated nucleated cell counts. Repertoires were generated with immunoSEQ multiplex PCR, while TCRdb's copy carries only in-frame clones and drops some. V and J calls and clone size are as listed in that table; D and trimming were resolved from the DNA. The sample has around 250,000 clones, around 83% seen once; the top ten hold approximately 1.4%. This sample stems from a study of blood T cell repertoires in COVID-19. Study-level information: Spain, Italy and the United States supplied samples that represented acute and convalescent COVID-19. PBMCs, B-cell-depleted T cells, or T cells were the source of the cDNA or gDNA that made up the material.

The CDR3 runs 15 residues. In germline, CDR1 is SEHNR, CDR2 FQNEAQ (reference sequence). Sequencing was done on a sample of peripheral blood. The sequence was collected from a middle-aged woman who had recovered from COVID-19. The chain is built from TRBV7-9 and TRBJ2-1; TRBD2 is a possible D gene (5 bases). CDR3 sequence: CASSLATSSYNEQFF. As DNA, the CDR3 is TGTGCCAGCAGCCTAGCAACGAGCTCCTACAATGAGCAGTTCTTC.